This T cell receptor (beta chain) was recorded in a study of control samples from healthy donors and cancer patients (dated by TCRdb to 2018 to 2021). A word on this clone: Its antigen is unknown. Base qualities are missing; no much larger clone stands one base away.

The germline V gene yields KGHSH for CDR1 and LQKENI for CDR2. The CDR3 starts with the cysteine, ends with the phenylalanine, and has 16 residues. Here the CDR3 DNA is all that survives: 48 bases in frame from base 1. V is clipped by 0 bases and J by 1 base, and the sequence between their germline boundaries is 7 bases long. The protocol used for the library was the immunoSEQ multiplex PCR assay. TCRdb holds this immuneACCESS table with in-frame rearrangements only. Some clones are missing; in checked studies, unresolved V genes explain under half, and the rest has no known cause. The sample records 100,000 or so clones, roughly 82% of which are singletons. The ten largest account for around 10% of the sample.

The rearrangement combines TRBV18 with TRBJ2-6, with no confident D gene call. The sample consisted of blood. The sequence derives from a woman in her fifties or sixties in good health. The bases read TGTGCCAGCTCACCACCAACAATTTCTGGGGCCAACGTCCTGACTTTC. It codes for CASSPPTISGANVLTF.